One and the same sample provided the 2 T cell receptor beta chains below, sequenced in a study of identical twins. TCRdb recomputed calls from the 5' RACE reads with MiXCR, one row per CDR3 protein. The table includes about 530,000 distinct CDR3 sequences, over 12% detected once. The data were also submitted as part of a second study, on yellow fever vaccine responses in identical twins.

Sequencing was done on a sample of CD4+ T cells sorted from blood. The source of these receptors is a woman between 18 and 30 years old in good health.

The J gene is TRBJ2-3, the V gene TRBV15, with 9 bases that match TRBD1. The germline V gene encodes CDR1 LNHNV and CDR2 YYDKDF (reference sequence). This CDR3 contains 18 residues. V lost 1 base to trimming and J lost 1 base; unmatched junction nucleotides: 9. CDR3 DNA sequence: TGTGCCACCAGCAGAGGGCCAAAGACAGGGGGAGGCACAGATACGCAGTATTTT. Protein: CATSRGPKTGGGTDTQYF.

This clonotype was picked up a small number of times. This chain links TRBV7-6 with TRBJ1-1; TRBD1 matches 8 bases. Germline V CDR1 and CDR2: SGHVS, FNYEAQ. The V and J ends lost 4 bases and 6 bases, in that order; junction bases with no gene match: 10. This CDR3 region has 15 residues. The CDR3 coding sequence is TGTGCCAGCAGCTCAACAGGGGGAGCCGGGTCTGAAGCTTTCTTT. Translated: CASSSTGGAGSEAFF. The full variable domain, in which reference TRBV7-6 and TRBJ1-1 provide the parts outside the CDR3, is GAGVSQSPRYKVTKRGQDVALRCDPISGHVSLYWYRQALGQGPEFLTYFNYEAQQDKSGLPNDRFSAERPEGSISTLTIQRTEQRDSAMYRCASSSTGGAGSEAFFGQGTRLTVV.